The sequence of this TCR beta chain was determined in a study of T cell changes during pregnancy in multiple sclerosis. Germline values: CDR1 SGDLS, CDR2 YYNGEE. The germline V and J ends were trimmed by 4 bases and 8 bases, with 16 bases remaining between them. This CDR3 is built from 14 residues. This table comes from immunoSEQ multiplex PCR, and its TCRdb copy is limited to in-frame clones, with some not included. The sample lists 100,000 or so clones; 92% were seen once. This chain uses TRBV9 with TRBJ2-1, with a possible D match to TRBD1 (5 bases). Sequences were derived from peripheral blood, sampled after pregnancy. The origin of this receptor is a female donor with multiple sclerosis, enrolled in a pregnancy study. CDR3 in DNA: TGTGCCAGCAGCACCGTCCTCAGGGCCGATGAGCAGTTCTTC. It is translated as CASSTVLRADEQFF.